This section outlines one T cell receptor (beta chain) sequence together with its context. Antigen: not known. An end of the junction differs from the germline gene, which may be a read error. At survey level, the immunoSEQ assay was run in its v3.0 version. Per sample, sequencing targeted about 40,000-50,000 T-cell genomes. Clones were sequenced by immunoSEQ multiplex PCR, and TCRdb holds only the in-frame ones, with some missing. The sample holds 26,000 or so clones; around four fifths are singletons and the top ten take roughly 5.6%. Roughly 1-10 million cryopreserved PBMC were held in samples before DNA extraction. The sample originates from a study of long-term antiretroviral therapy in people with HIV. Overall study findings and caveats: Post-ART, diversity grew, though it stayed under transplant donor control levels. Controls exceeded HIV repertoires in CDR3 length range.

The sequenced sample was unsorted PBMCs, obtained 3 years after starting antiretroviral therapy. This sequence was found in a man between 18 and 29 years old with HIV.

In DNA, the CDR3 is TGTGCCAGCTTCAATCGGGGGGGGCTGTTTTTT. Residues: CASFNRGGLFF. The rearrangement uses TRBV7-2 and TRBJ2-2, with 8 bases fitting TRBD2. The CDR3 loop spans 11 amino acids. From germline, CDR1 is SGHTA and CDR2 FQGNSA.